This T cell receptor beta chain was recovered during a study of cytomegalovirus exposure and HLA in healthy donors. CDR1 and CDR2 from the germline V gene are SGHTA and FQGNSA. The CDR3 length is 15 residues. Trimming took 5 bases from V and 3 from J; bases not matched to a gene: 5. This clone was found a few times. The same CDR3 can be traced to other DNA sequences in this sample. Primers for the PCR totalled 60 Vbeta and 13 Jbeta. Data came from immunoSEQ multiplex PCR; TCRdb stores just in-frame clones and leaves some out. The sample carries around 130,000 clones, around four fifths recorded once. The receptor was derived from a woman aged 40 to 50 in good health and CMV-seropositive. Specimen: PBMCs. The chain recombines TRBV7-2 with TRBJ1-4; 8 bases map to TRBD1. CDR3 sequence (DNA): TGTGCCAGCAGCGGACGCAGGGGGCCTAATGAAAAACTGTTTTTT. Translating gives CASSGRRGPNEKLFF.